The TCR beta chain described here comes from a study of blood T cell repertoires in COVID-19. The authors' processing: Amplification from reference gene primers served as the basis for estimated nucleated cell counts. Libraries were prepared by immunoSEQ multiplex PCR; TCRdb keeps only in-frame clonotypes and omits some of them. For V, J and clone size, that table is used; D and trimming come from the DNA. The sample consists of roughly 110,000 clones, 70% to 75% of them appearing once. There are a few counts of this clone. CDR1 is SGHDT, CDR2 YYEEEE, per germline. The CDR3 length is 14 residues. With V trimmed by 4 bases and J by 8 bases, 10 bases remained unmatched.

The sequenced sample consisted of peripheral blood. This chain uses TRBV5-6 with TRBJ2-5, with TRBD2 matching 8 bases. This TCR derives from a human donor with acute or convalescent COVID-19. The donor label of this sample is uncertain. CDR3 DNA: TGTGCCAGCAGCGGGACTAGTTTGGGGGATACCCAGTACTTC. It translates to CASSGTSLGDTQYF.